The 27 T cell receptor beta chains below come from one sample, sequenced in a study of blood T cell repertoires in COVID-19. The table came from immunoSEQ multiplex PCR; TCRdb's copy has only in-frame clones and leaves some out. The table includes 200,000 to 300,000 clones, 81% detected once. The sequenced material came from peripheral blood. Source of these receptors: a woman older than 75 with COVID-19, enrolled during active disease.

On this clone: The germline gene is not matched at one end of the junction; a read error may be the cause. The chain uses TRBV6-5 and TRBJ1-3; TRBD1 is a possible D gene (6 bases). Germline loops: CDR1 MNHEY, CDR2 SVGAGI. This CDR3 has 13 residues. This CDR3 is CASSYSGGGLPHF. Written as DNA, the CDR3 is TGTGCCAGCAGTTACTCGGGAGGGGGGCTCCCCCATTTT.

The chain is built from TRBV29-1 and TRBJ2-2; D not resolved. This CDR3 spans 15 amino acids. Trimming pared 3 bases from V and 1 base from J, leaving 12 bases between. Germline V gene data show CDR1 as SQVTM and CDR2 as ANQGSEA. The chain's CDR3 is CSVEKTAGNTGELFF. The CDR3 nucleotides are TGCAGCGTTGAGAAGACGGCAGGGAACACCGGGGAGCTGTTTTTT.

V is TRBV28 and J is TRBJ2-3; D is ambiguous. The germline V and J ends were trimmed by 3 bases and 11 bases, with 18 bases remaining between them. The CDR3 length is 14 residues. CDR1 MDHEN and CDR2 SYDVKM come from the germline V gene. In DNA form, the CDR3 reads TGTGCCAGCAGTTTCAGCAGAGGCTCCCAGTGGCAGTATTTT. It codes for CASSFSRGSQWQYF.

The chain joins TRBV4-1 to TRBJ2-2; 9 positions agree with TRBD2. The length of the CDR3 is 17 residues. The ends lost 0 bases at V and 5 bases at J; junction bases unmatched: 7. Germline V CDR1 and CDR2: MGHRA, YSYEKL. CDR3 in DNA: TGCGCCAGCAGCCAAGAAACCCTAGCGGGATATACCGGGGAGCTGTTTTTT. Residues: CASSQETLAGYTGELFF.

CDR3 loop: CASSSSGAKNIQYF. CDR3 DNA sequence: TGTGCCAGCAGCTCCTCAGGGGCCAAAAACATTCAGTACTTC. The V and J genes are TRBV7-2 and TRBJ2-4; TRBD1 is a possible D gene (5 bases). The CDR3 sequence is 14 residues long. The germline gives CDR1 SGHTA, CDR2 FQGNSA. With 4 bases removed from V and 1 base from J, the gap between germline ends came to 8 bases.

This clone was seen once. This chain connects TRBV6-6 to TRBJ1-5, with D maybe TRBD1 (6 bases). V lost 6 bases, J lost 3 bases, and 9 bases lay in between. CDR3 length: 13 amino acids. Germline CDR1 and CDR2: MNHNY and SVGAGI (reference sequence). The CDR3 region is CASRDSDNQPQHF. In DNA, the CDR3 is TGTGCCAGCAGGGACAGCGACAATCAGCCCCAGCATTTT.

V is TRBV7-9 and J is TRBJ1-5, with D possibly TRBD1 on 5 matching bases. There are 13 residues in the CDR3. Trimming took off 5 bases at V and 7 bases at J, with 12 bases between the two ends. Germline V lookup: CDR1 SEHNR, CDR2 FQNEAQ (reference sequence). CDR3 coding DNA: TGTGCCAGCAGCCCTCGGGGGGGGCAGCCCCAGCATTTT. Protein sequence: CASSPRGGQPQHF.

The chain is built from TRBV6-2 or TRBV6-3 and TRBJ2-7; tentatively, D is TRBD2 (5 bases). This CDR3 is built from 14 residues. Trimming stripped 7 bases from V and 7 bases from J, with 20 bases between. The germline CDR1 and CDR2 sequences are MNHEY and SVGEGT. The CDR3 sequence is CASTPFVGPGEQYF. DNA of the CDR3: TGTGCCAGCACCCCTTTCGTGGGCCCGGGGGAGCAGTACTTC.

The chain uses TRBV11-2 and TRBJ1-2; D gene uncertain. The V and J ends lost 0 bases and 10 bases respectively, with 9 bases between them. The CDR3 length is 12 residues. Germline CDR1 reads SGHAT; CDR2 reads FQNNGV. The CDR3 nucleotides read TGTGCCAGCAGCTTAGATCGAGTCTTCTACACCTTC. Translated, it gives CASSLDRVFYTF.

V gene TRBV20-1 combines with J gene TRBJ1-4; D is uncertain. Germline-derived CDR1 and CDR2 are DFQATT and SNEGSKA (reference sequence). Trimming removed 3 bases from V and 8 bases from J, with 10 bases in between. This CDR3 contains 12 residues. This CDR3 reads CSASWQLEKLFF. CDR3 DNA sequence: TGCAGTGCTAGTTGGCAGTTGGAAAAACTGTTTTTT.

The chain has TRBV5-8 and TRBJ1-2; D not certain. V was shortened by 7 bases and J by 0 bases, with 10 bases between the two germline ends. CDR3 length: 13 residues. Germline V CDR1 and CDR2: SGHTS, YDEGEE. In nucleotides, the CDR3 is TGTGCCAGCCGCAGGTACCCTAACTATGGCTACACCTTC. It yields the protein CASRRYPNYGYTF.

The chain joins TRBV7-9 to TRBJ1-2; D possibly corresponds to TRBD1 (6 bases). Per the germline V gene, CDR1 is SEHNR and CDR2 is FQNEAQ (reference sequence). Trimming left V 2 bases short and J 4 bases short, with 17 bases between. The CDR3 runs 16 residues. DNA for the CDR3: TGTGCCAGCAGCTTACAAAGGCAGGGCAGGGGCTATGGCTACACCTTC. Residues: CASSLQRQGRGYGYTF.

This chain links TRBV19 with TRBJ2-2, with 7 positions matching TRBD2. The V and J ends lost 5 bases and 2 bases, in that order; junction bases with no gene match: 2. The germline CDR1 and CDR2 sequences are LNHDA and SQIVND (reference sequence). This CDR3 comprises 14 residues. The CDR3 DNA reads TGTGCCAGTAGTCAGCGGGGAAACACCGGGGAGCTGTTTTTT. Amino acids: CASSQRGNTGELFF.

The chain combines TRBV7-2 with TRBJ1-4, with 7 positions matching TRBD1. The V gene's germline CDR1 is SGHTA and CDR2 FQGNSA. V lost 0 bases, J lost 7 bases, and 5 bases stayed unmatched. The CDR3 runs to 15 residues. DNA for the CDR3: TGTGCCAGCAGCTTAGCGGGGAACAGGGGTGAAAAACTGTTTTTT. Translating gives CASSLAGNRGEKLFF.

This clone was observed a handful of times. The DNA for the CDR3 is TGTGCCTGGAGTGTACGGGACTCATATGGCTACACCTTC. It is translated as CAWSVRDSYGYTF. The rearrangement uses TRBV30 and TRBJ1-2; D is possibly TRBD1 (5 bases). The CDR3 length is 13 residues. The V and J ends lost 0 bases and 5 bases respectively, with 10 bases between them. Germline V gene lookup returns CDR1 GTSNPN and CDR2 SVGIG (reference sequence).

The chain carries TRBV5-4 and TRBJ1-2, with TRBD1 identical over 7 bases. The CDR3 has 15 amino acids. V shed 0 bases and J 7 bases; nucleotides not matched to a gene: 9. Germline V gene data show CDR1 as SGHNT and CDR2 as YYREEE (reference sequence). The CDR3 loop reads CASSLALEGAGGYTF. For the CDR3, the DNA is TGTGCCAGCAGCTTGGCTTTGGAGGGGGCGGGTGGCTACACCTTC.

CDR3 DNA sequence: TGTGCCAGCAGTTTAGGGGGGACCAATCAGCCCCAGCATTTT. Protein product: CASSLGGTNQPQHF. The rearrangement links TRBV28 to TRBJ1-5; a weak D match, TRBD1 (5 bases). There are 14 residues in the CDR3. The germline V and J ends were trimmed by 2 bases and 3 bases, with 8 bases remaining between them. The germline CDR1 and CDR2 sequences are MDHEN and SYDVKM. The variable domain in full, with the rest retrieved from reference TRBV28 and TRBJ1-5, is DVKVTQSSRYLVKRTGEKVFLECVQDMDHENMFWYRQDPGLGLRLIYFSYDVKMKEKGDIPEGYSVSREKKERFSLILESASTNQTSMYLCASSLGGTNQPQHFGDGTRLSIL.

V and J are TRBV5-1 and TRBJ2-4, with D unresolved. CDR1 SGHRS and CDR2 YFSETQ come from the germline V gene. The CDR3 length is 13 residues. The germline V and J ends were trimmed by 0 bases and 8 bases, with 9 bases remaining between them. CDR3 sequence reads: CASSLAEAHIQYF. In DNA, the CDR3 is TGCGCCAGCAGCTTGGCCGAGGCCCACATTCAGTACTTC.

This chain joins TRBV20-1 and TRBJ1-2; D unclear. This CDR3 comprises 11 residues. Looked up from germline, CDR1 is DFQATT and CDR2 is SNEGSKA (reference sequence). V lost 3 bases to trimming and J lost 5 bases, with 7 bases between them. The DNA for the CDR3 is TGCAGTGCTAGCTTGGAGTATGGCTACACCTTC. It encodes CSASLEYGYTF.

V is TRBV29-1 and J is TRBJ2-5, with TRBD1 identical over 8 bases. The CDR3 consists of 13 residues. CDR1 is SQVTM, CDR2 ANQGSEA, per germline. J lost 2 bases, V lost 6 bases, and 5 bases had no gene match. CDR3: CSVLGQGQETQYF. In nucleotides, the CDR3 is TGCAGCGTCCTCGGACAGGGACAAGAGACCCAGTACTTC.

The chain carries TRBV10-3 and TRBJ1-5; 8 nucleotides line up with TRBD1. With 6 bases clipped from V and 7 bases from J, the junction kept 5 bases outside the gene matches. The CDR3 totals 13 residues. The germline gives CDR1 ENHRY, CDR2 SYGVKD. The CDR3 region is CAISQGAQQPQHF. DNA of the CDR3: TGTGCCATCAGCCAGGGGGCTCAACAGCCCCAGCATTTT.

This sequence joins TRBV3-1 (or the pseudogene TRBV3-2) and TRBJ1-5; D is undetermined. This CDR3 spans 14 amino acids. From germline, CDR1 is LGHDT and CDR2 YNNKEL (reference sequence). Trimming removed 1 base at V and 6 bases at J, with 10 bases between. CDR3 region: CASSQGALVQPQHF. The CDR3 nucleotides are TGTGCCAGCAGCCAAGGGGCGTTGGTTCAGCCCCAGCATTTT.

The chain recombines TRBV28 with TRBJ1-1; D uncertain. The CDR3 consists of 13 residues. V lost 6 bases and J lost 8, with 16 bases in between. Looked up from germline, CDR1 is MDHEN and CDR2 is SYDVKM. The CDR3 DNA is TGTGCCAGCAGGGTACCTCGGGGAGGGGAAGCTTTCTTT. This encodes CASRVPRGGEAFF.

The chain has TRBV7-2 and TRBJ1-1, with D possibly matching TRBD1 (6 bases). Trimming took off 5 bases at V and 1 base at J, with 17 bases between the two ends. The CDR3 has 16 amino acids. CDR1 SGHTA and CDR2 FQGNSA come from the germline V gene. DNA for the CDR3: TGTGCCAGCAGCCCACCAGGACAGCCGGCGAACACTGAAGCTTTCTTT. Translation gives CASSPPGQPANTEAFF.

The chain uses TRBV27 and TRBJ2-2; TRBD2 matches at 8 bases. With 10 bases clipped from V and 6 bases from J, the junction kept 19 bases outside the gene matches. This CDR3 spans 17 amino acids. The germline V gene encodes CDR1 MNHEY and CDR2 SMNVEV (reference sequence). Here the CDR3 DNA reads TGTGCCACCCGCCGGGGGGGTCAGGGATCTAGGGCCGGGGAGCTGTTTTTT. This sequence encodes CATRRGGQGSRAGELFF.

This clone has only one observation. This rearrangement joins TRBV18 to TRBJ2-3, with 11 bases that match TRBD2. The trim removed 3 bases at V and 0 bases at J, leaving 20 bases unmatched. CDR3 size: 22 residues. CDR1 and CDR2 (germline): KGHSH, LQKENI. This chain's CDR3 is CASSPSAPVILAGAQSTDTQYF. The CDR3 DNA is TGTGCCAGCTCACCTTCGGCGCCAGTTATACTAGCGGGAGCGCAAAGCACAGATACGCAGTATTTT.

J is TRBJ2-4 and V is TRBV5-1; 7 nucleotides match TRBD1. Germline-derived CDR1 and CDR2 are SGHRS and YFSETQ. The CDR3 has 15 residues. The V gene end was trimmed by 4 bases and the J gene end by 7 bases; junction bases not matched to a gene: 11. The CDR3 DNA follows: TGCGCCAGCAGCGGCTCTACAGGGGCCGGGAACATTCAGTACTTC. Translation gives CASSGSTGAGNIQYF.